A single sample gave rise to the 17 T cell receptor beta chains below, sequenced in a study of T-cell memory formation after mild COVID-19. TCRdb ran MiXCR on the 5' RACE reads and lists one entry per CDR3 protein. Among 150,000 to 200,000 distinct CDR3 sequences listed, roughly 15% were seen once. The sequenced sample consisted of PBMCs or a T cell subset sorted from them (not recorded which). These receptor sequences come from an adult woman who had mild COVID-19 (a few samples of this study predate the infection). Cell type and time point are not known.

The chain is built from TRBV3-1 and TRBJ2-1; TRBD2 agrees at 7 bases. Trimming cost V 8 bases and J 6 bases; bases outside gene matches: 1. Germline lookup yields CDR1 LGHDT and CDR2 YNNKEL (reference sequence). The CDR3 spans 11 residues. The CDR3 DNA follows: TGTGCCAGCGGGGGGGTCAATGAGCAGTTCTTC. This gives the protein CASGGVNEQFF.

The chain links TRBV18 to TRBJ2-1, with 7 bases identical to TRBD1. J lost 5 bases, V lost 0 bases, and 4 bases had no gene match. Germline CDR1 and CDR2: KGHSH and LQKENI. The CDR3 consists of 15 residues. The CDR3 DNA is TGTGCCAGCTCACCACCGGGGACAGCGAACAATGAGCAGTTCTTC. Residues: CASSPPGTANNEQFF. Combining the CDR3 with reference TRBV18 and TRBJ2-1 gives the whole variable domain NAGVMQNPRHLVRRRGQEARLRCSPMKGHSHVYWYRQLPEEGLKFMVYLQKENIIDESGMPKERFSAEFPKEGPSILRIQQVVRGDSAAYFCASSPPGTANNEQFFGPGTRLTVL.

This clonotype appeared a few times. V usage is TRBV29-1 and J usage is TRBJ2-7; TRBD2 matches at 7 bases. CDR1 is SQVTM, CDR2 ANQGSEA, per germline. The CDR3 length is 14 residues. V shed 1 base, J shed 3 bases, and the junction held 6 bases outside the gene matches. The CDR3 reads CSVEGEGLGYEQYF. CDR3 sequence (DNA): TGCAGCGTTGAAGGGGAGGGGTTAGGCTACGAGCAGTACTTC.

V usage is TRBV6-5 and J usage is TRBJ1-5; 8 bases align to TRBD1. Germline V CDR1 and CDR2: MNHEY, SVGAGI. V shed 0 bases and J 4 bases; nucleotides not matched to a gene: 5. This CDR3 comprises 16 residues. The CDR3 reads CASSYSRTGSNQPQHF. Here the CDR3 DNA reads TGTGCCAGCAGTTACTCTAGGACAGGGAGTAATCAGCCCCAGCATTTT.

This clonotype turned up a few times. J is TRBJ1-4 and V is TRBV3-1, with D uncertain. The CDR3 sequence is 17 residues long. Trimming removed 2 bases at V and 2 bases at J, with 15 bases between. CDR1 is LGHDT and CDR2 is YNNKEL in the germline V gene (reference sequence). The CDR3 coding sequence is TGTGCCAGCAGCCAAAAGCAGCTCCAGAGGACTAATGAAAAACTGTTTTTT. Its translation: CASSQKQLQRTNEKLFF.

V gene TRBV5-1 combines with J gene TRBJ1-1, with a weak D call TRBD1 (5 bases). Germline-derived CDR1 and CDR2 are SGHRS and YFSETQ. CDR3 length equals 14 residues. V dropped 2 bases and J dropped 4 bases, with 12 bases sitting between them. CDR3 DNA sequence: TGCGCCAGCAGCTTCGAGGGGTCGGGCACTGAAGCTTTCTTT. The encoded protein is CASSFEGSGTEAFF.

The CDR3 sequence is CASSPRDRSYEQYF. The CDR3 DNA reads as TGCGCCAGCAGCCCCCGGGACAGAAGCTACGAGCAGTACTTC. This sequence joins TRBV5-1 and TRBJ2-7, with 7 bases lining up with TRBD1. After removal of 4 bases from V and 3 bases from J, the junction contained 7 bases not matched to a gene. Germline CDR1 reads SGHRS; CDR2 reads YFSETQ. The CDR3 has 14 amino acids.

CDR3 nucleotide sequence: TGCGCCAGCAGCCAAGAGGCCGCCGGGGCGGGAGGGAAGCATGAGCAGTTCTTC. This sequence encodes CASSQEAAGAGGKHEQFF. V gene TRBV4-3 combines with J gene TRBJ2-1; 9 bases match TRBD2. Germline-derived CDR1 and CDR2 are LGHNA and YSLEER. V was clipped by 0 bases and J by 8 bases; unmatched bases: 14. CDR3 size: 18 residues.

This clonotype was counted a few times. CDR3 region: CASSVRPGRVSNYGYTF. CDR3 nucleotide sequence: TGTGCCAGCAGCGTCCGACCGGGACGGGTGTCTAACTATGGCTACACCTTC. The rearrangement joins TRBV9 to TRBJ1-2, with D possibly TRBD1 on 5 matching bases. Deletions cut 2 bases from V and 0 bases from J, with 17 bases between. The CDR3 runs to 17 residues. Per the germline V gene, CDR1 is SGDLS and CDR2 is YYNGEE.

The sample holds many counts of this clonotype. The rearrangement links TRBV4-2 to TRBJ2-2; unclear D gene. Trimming removed 4 bases at V and 2 bases at J, with 11 bases between. Germline V lookup: CDR1 LGHNA, CDR2 YNFKEQ. The CDR3 is made up of 15 amino acids. CDR3 coding DNA: TGTGCCAGCAGCCCAGCTCAGAGCAACACCGGGGAGCTGTTTTTT. Amino acid sequence: CASSPAQSNTGELFF.

This clonotype was counted between two and nine times. The J gene is TRBJ1-1, the V gene TRBV20-1; 10 nucleotides align to TRBD1. The CDR3 consists of 19 residues. CDR1 is DFQATT and CDR2 is SNEGSKA in the germline V gene (reference sequence). Germline trimming cut 0 bases from V and 4 bases from J; bases unmatched to any gene: 17. The CDR3 DNA is TGCAGTGCTAGAGATGGGACAGGGGAGACCCTGAGTGGAGTCACTGAAGCTTTCTTT. Protein sequence: CSARDGTGETLSGVTEAFF.

The rearrangement uses TRBV6-5 and TRBJ2-1, with D perhaps TRBD1 (5 bases). CDR3 length: 14 residues. Trimming stripped 5 bases from V and 1 base from J, with 9 bases between. Germline V gene data show CDR1 as MNHEY and CDR2 as SVGAGI. CDR3 DNA: TGTGCCAGCAGTATAAAGGGGTCCTACAATGAGCAGTTCTTC. It specifies CASSIKGSYNEQFF.

The V call is TRBV5-1, the J call TRBJ2-5, with unresolved D. The CDR3 is made up of 15 amino acids. V dropped 7 bases and J dropped 2 bases, with 18 bases sitting between them. Germline CDR1 and CDR2: SGHRS and YFSETQ. The CDR3 here is CASSLLGHHQETQYF. CDR3 nucleotides: TGCGCCAGCTCGCTCTTAGGGCACCATCAAGAGACCCAGTACTTC.

V gene TRBV12-3 or TRBV12-4 combines with J gene TRBJ1-1; 10 bases match TRBD1. The CDR3 has 14 residues. The trim removed 4 bases at V and 5 bases at J, leaving 4 bases unmatched. CDR3 in amino acids: CASSSPGQGTEAFF. The DNA of the CDR3 is TGTGCCAGCAGTTCGCCGGGACAGGGGACTGAAGCTTTCTTT.

This clonotype appeared a few times. This rearrangement joins TRBV7-2 to TRBJ1-5; D gene uncertain. The ends were cut back, 5 bases at V and 3 bases at J, with 14 bases in the middle. The CDR3 consists of 15 residues. Germline assignment: CDR1 SGHTA and CDR2 FQGNSA. This CDR3 is CASSPRWQINQPQHF. CDR3 DNA: TGTGCCAGCAGCCCCAGGTGGCAGATCAATCAGCCCCAGCATTTT.

The rearrangement joins TRBV20-1 to TRBJ2-7; 8 bases fit TRBD2. This CDR3 region has 13 residues. V trimming: 6 bases; J trimming: 0 bases; junction bases outside the gene matches: 4. Germline CDR1 and CDR2: DFQATT and SNEGSKA (reference sequence). The CDR3 DNA follows: TGCAGTGCCCCAAGCGGGAGCTCCTACGAGCAGTACTTC. It yields the protein CSAPSGSSYEQYF.

This clonotype showed up just a few times. V usage is TRBV12-3 or TRBV12-4 and J usage is TRBJ1-1; no clear D gene. The CDR3 loop spans 12 amino acids. V was cut by 3 bases and J by 0 bases, with 2 bases left in between. The CDR3 protein is CASSFLNTEAFF. The CDR3 nucleotides are TGTGCCAGCAGTTTTCTGAACACTGAAGCTTTCTTT.